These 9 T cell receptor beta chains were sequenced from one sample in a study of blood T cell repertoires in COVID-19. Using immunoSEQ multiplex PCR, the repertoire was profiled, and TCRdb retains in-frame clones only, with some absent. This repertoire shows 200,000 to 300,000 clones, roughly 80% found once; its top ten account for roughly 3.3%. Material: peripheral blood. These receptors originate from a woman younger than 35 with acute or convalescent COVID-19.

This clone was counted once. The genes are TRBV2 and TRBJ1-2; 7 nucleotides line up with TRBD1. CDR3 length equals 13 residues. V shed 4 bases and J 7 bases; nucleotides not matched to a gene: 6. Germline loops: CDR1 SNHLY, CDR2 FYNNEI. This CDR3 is CASSATNRGGYTF. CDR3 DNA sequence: TGTGCCAGCAGTGCGACTAACAGGGGTGGCTACACCTTC.

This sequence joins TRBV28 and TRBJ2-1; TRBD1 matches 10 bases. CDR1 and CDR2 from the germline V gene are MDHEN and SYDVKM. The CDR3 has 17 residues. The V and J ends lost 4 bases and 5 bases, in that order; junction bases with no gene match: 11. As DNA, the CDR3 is TGTGCCAGCAGTTCCACGACAGGGGGCGTTACTAACAATGAGCAGTTCTTC. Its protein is CASSSTTGGVTNNEQFF.

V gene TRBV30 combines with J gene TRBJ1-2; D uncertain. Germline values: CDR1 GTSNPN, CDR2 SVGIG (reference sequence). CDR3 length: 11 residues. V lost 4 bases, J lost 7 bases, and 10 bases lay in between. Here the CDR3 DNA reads TGTGCCTGGACCAGGAGGCTTGGCTACACCTTC. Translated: CAWTRRLGYTF.

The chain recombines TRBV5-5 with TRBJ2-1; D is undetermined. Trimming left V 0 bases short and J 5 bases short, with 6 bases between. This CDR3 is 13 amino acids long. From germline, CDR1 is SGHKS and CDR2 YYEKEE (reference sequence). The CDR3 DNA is TGTGCCAGCAGCTTGGTTTCCGACAATGAGCAGTTCTTC. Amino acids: CASSLVSDNEQFF.

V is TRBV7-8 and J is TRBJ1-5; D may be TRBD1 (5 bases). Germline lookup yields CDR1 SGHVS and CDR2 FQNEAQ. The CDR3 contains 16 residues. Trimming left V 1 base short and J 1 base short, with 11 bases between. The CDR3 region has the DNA TGTGCCAGCAGCTTAGTTGGGGGACTCAGCAATCAGCCCCAGCATTTT. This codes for CASSLVGGLSNQPQHF.

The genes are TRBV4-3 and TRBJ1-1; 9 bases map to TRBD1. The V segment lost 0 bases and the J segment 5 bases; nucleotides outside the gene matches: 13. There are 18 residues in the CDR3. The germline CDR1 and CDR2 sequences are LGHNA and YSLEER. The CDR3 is CASSQDMFGTGRVTEAFF. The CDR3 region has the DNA TGCGCCAGCAGCCAAGATATGTTCGGGACAGGGAGAGTGACTGAAGCTTTCTTT.

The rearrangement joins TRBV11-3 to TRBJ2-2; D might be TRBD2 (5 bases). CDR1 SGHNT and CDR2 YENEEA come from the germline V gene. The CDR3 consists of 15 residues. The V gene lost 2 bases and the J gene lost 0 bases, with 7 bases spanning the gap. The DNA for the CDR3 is TGTGCCAGCAGCTTAACCGGGGCGAACACCGGGGAGCTGTTTTTT. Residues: CASSLTGANTGELFF.

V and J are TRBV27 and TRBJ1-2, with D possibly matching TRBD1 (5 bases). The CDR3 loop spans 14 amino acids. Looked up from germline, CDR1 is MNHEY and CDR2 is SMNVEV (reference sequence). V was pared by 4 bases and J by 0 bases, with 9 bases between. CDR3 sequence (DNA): TGTGCCAGCAGTTCAAAGGGGACTAACTATGGCTACACCTTC. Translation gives CASSSKGTNYGYTF.

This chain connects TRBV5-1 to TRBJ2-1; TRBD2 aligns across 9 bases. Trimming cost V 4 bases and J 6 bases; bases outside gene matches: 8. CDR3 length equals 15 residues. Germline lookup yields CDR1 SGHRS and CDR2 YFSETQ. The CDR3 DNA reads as TGCGCCAGCAGCCCTATAGCGGGAGACGGCAATGAGCAGTTCTTC. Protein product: CASSPIAGDGNEQFF.